Presented here are 2 T cell receptor beta chains from one specimen sequenced in a study of blood T cell repertoires in COVID-19. Produced via immunoSEQ multiplex PCR; TCRdb's table is partial and in-frame only. The table lists about 280,000 clones, 75% to 90% of them singletons. The sequenced material came from peripheral blood. These receptors all come from a woman in her seventies with COVID-19, enrolled during active disease.

The V call is TRBV19, the J call TRBJ1-1; TRBD1 is a possible D gene (5 bases). This CDR3 region has 13 residues. Germline values: CDR1 LNHDA, CDR2 SQIVND (reference sequence). Deletions cut 6 bases from V and 10 bases from J, with 18 bases between. CDR3 protein: CASSPGGGLGAFF. The DNA of the CDR3 is TGTGCCAGTAGCCCGGGGGGAGGGCTCGGAGCTTTCTTT.

The rearrangement uses TRBV14 and TRBJ1-2; tentative D call: TRBD1 (5 bases). Germline V CDR1 and CDR2: SGHDN, FVKESK. V was shortened by 3 bases and J by 7 bases, with 12 bases between the two germline ends. There are 13 residues in the CDR3. This CDR3 is CASSHDGTGGYTF. The CDR3 DNA is TGTGCCAGCAGCCATGACGGGACTGGTGGCTACACCTTC.